The 22 T cell receptor beta chains given below trace back to one sample, sequenced in a study of blood T cell repertoires in COVID-19. Sequencing used immunoSEQ multiplex PCR; TCRdb keeps in-frame clones, though not all of them. The data show 200,000 to 250,000 clones, with roughly 82% seen just once and around 13% held by the top ten. The sample was peripheral blood. The receptors were gathered from a human donor in a cohort sampled during active COVID-19.

The chain uses TRBV5-4 and TRBJ2-7, with D uncertain. CDR3 length equals 13 residues. Germline V CDR1 and CDR2: SGHNT, YYREEE (reference sequence). Trimming took off 0 bases at V and 3 bases at J, with 7 bases between the two ends. Here the CDR3 DNA reads TGTGCCAGCAGCTTGGGGGCAGACTACGAGCAGTACTTC. Translated, it gives CASSLGADYEQYF.

The J gene is TRBJ2-7, the V gene TRBV19; 7 nucleotides line up with TRBD2. Losses at the gene ends were 3 bases for V and 3 bases for J; bases not matched to a gene: 8. CDR3 length: 15 residues. Germline CDR1 is LNHDA and CDR2 is SQIVND (reference sequence). CDR3 in amino acids: CASSIPGGAHYEQYF. The CDR3 DNA is TGTGCCAGTAGTATCCCGGGGGGAGCGCACTACGAGCAGTACTTC.

This clone was detected a few times. The chain recombines TRBV30 with TRBJ2-7, with D perhaps matching TRBD2 (5 bases). The ends were cut back, 4 bases at V and 7 bases at J, with 14 bases in the middle. In germline, CDR1 is GTSNPN, CDR2 SVGIG (reference sequence). This CDR3 spans 12 amino acids. CDR3 sequence: CAWKDRGVEQYF. CDR3 sequence (DNA): TGTGCCTGGAAGGACCGGGGAGTGGAGCAGTACTTC. Filled out from reference TRBV30 and TRBJ2-7, the complete variable domain reads SQTIHQWPATLVQPVGSPLSLECTVEGTSNPNLYWYRQAAGRGLQLLFYSVGIGQISSEVPQNLSASRPQDRQFILSSKKLLLSDSGFYLCAWKDRGVEQYFGPGTRLTVT.

This clone was counted between two and nine times. The V and J genes are TRBV3-1 (or the pseudogene TRBV3-2) and TRBJ1-6; D is undetermined. Germline V gene sequence: CDR1 LGHDT, CDR2 YNNKEL (reference sequence). This CDR3 contains 14 residues. V lost 2 bases and J lost 3, with 5 bases in between. As DNA, the CDR3 is TGTGCCAGCAGCCAAACAGTCTATAATTCACCCCTCCACTTT. Amino acids: CASSQTVYNSPLHF.

This chain connects TRBV12-5 to TRBJ2-1; 12 nucleotides align to TRBD2. This CDR3 is 15 amino acids long. J lost 5 bases, V lost 1 base, and 0 bases had no gene match. Germline V gives CDR1 LGHNT, CDR2 FRNRAP. The CDR3 nucleotides are TGTGCTAGTGGTTTGGGACTAGCGGGAGACAATGAGCAGTTCTTC. This encodes CASGLGLAGDNEQFF.

The chain employs TRBV9 and TRBJ2-2, with 9 bases lining up with TRBD1. This CDR3 has 16 amino acids. Per the germline V gene, CDR1 is SGDLS and CDR2 is YYNGEE. Trimming took 3 bases from V and 6 from J; bases not matched to a gene: 9. The CDR3, as DNA: TGTGCCAGCAGCGCTAGTCGTCGGACAGGGGCCGGGGAGCTGTTTTTT. It is translated as CASSASRRTGAGELFF.

The J gene is TRBJ2-5, the V gene TRBV27, with 7 bases that match TRBD1. The junction had 12 bases not matched to a gene; V was cut back by 6 bases and J by 5 bases. CDR1 MNHEY and CDR2 SMNVEV come from the germline V gene (reference sequence). The CDR3 length is 15 residues. CDR3 sequence: CASSLENRGMETQYF. CDR3 sequence (DNA): TGTGCCAGCAGCCTTGAAAACAGGGGTATGGAGACCCAGTACTTC.

The rearrangement links TRBV30 to TRBJ2-1; D is undetermined. CDR3 size: 13 residues. Germline lookup yields CDR1 GTSNPN and CDR2 SVGIG (reference sequence). V gave up 0 bases and J gave up 6 bases, with 9 bases separating them. CDR3 bases: TGTGCCTGGAGTGTACGACTCGGCAATGAGCAGTTCTTC. It translates to CAWSVRLGNEQFF.

This chain uses TRBV7-6 with TRBJ2-3; TRBD2 agrees at 7 bases. Looked up from germline, CDR1 is SGHVS and CDR2 is FNYEAQ. This CDR3 spans 16 amino acids. J was trimmed by 0 bases and V by 2 bases; bases with no gene match: 5. In DNA, the CDR3 is TGTGCCAGCAGCTTAATAGCGGGCCCGAGCACAGATACGCAGTATTTT. Its protein is CASSLIAGPSTDTQYF.

This clone was counted only a few times. The V gene is TRBV29-1, the J gene TRBJ2-1, with a possible D match to TRBD2 (6 bases). Trimming cost V 1 base and J 2 bases, with 15 bases left between them. This CDR3 comprises 16 residues. CDR1 and CDR2 from the germline V gene are SQVTM and ANQGSEA. CDR3 nucleotide sequence: TGCAGCGTTGAAGGGGTAGCGGAGCTTCCCTACAATGAGCAGTTCTTC. Amino acid sequence: CSVEGVAELPYNEQFF.

This clone has a handful of counts. The chain has TRBV5-1 and TRBJ2-5; TRBD2 agrees at 13 bases. J was trimmed by 1 base and V by 4 bases; bases with no gene match: 13. Germline CDR1 reads SGHRS; CDR2 reads YFSETQ. This CDR3 has 19 amino acids. The CDR3 DNA reads as TGCGCCAGCAGCCCGGGACTAGCGGGACATAAACCCTTCCAAGAGACCCAGTACTTC. It is translated as CASSPGLAGHKPFQETQYF.

The chain joins TRBV6-5 to TRBJ2-1, with 11 bases aligning to TRBD2. The CDR3 loop spans 14 amino acids. With 6 bases clipped from V and 9 bases from J, the junction kept 7 bases outside the gene matches. Germline CDR1 MNHEY, CDR2 SVGAGI. The DNA of the CDR3 is TGTGCCAGCAGAGTAGCGGGAGGGCCGGGTGAGCAGTTCTTC. Translating it yields CASRVAGGPGEQFF.

The V gene is TRBV4-1, the J gene TRBJ2-5; 8 bases are shared with TRBD1. CDR1 and CDR2 (germline): MGHRA, YSYEKL. V was pared by 0 bases and J by 6 bases, with 12 bases of the junction left unmatched. This CDR3 has 17 amino acids. CDR3 loop: CASSQEGTGQVVKTQYF. Written as DNA, the CDR3 is TGCGCCAGCAGCCAAGAAGGCACGGGACAGGTTGTAAAGACCCAGTACTTC.

The chain combines TRBV12-5 with TRBJ2-3; D possibly corresponds to TRBD1 (5 bases). Germline CDR1 is LGHNT and CDR2 is FRNRAP. The CDR3 has 16 amino acids. The V and J ends lost 1 base and 1 base respectively, with 12 bases between them. CDR3 nucleotides: TGTGCTAGTGGTTTGGCCCATGGACAAGGCACAGATACGCAGTATTTT. This gives the protein CASGLAHGQGTDTQYF.

V and J are TRBV28 and TRBJ1-2; D is ambiguous. Looked up from germline, CDR1 is MDHEN and CDR2 is SYDVKM. This CDR3 contains 11 residues. V lost 5 bases, J lost 2 bases, and 3 bases lay in between. The CDR3 region is CASSPNYGYTF. Here the CDR3 DNA reads TGTGCCAGCAGTCCGAACTATGGCTACACCTTC.

The V and J genes are TRBV20-1 and TRBJ2-3; the match to TRBD2 covers 9 bases. Germline loops: CDR1 DFQATT, CDR2 SNEGSKA (reference sequence). The CDR3 sequence is 15 residues long. V gave up 3 bases and J gave up 3 bases; unmatched junction bases: 7. In nucleotides, the CDR3 is TGCAGTGCTAGTTATAGCGGGAGTGTAACAGATACGCAGTATTTT. Translated: CSASYSGSVTDTQYF.

The rearrangement links TRBV7-8 to TRBJ1-1, with 8 bases identical to TRBD1. Per the germline V gene, CDR1 is SGHVS and CDR2 is FQNEAQ. The CDR3 runs to 14 residues. J lost 0 bases, V lost 5 bases, and 2 bases had no gene match. CDR3 region: CASSRDRMNTEAFF. The CDR3 bases are TGTGCCAGCAGCCGGGACAGGATGAACACTGAAGCTTTCTTT.

The V and J genes are TRBV10-2 and TRBJ1-2, with D perhaps matching TRBD1 (6 bases). CDR3 length: 13 residues. Germline V gene sequence: CDR1 WSHSY, CDR2 SAAADI. V was shortened by 8 bases and J by 7 bases, with 17 bases between the two germline ends. In DNA, the CDR3 is TGCGCCAGCGGGGGCAGCCGACCCTCTGGCTACACCTTC. This gives the protein CASGGSRPSGYTF.

Many counts were recorded for this clone. This specimen includes other DNA sequences encoding the same CDR3. V usage is TRBV5-4 and J usage is TRBJ2-7; 10 bases are shared with TRBD1. The V gene end was trimmed by 4 bases and the J gene end by 5 bases; junction bases not matched to a gene: 9. The CDR3 length is 15 residues. Per the germline V gene, CDR1 is SGHNT and CDR2 is YYREEE (reference sequence). The CDR3 DNA sequence: TGTGCCAGCAGCCCGTCCCGACAGGGGGCAGACGAGCAGTACTTC. As protein: CASSPSRQGADEQYF.

The rearrangement uses TRBV7-2 and TRBJ1-4, with a weak D call TRBD1 (5 bases). V lost 5 bases and J 7 bases, leaving 17 bases between the germline ends. This CDR3 is 15 amino acids long. In germline, CDR1 is SGHTA, CDR2 FQGNSA. The CDR3 nucleotides are TGTGCCAGCAGCCCGACAGCCTGGCGAGGTGAAAAACTGTTTTTT. This gives the protein CASSPTAWRGEKLFF.

As to this clone: The same CDR3 arises from other DNA sequences in this sample as well. The genes are TRBV27 and TRBJ1-1; D remains unclear. Germline V CDR1 and CDR2: MNHEY, SMNVEV (reference sequence). CDR3 size: 15 residues. Trimming pared 2 bases from V and 5 bases from J, leaving 15 bases between. CDR3 sequence: CASSLGLRVGTEAFF. DNA for the CDR3: TGTGCCAGCAGTTTAGGTTTGCGGGTGGGTACTGAAGCTTTCTTT.

This chain connects TRBV7-8 to TRBJ2-3; 12 bases agree with TRBD2. There are 18 residues in the CDR3. V lost 2 bases and J lost 4; bases outside the gene matches: 10. Germline V gives CDR1 SGHVS, CDR2 FQNEAQ. The DNA of the CDR3 is TGTGCCAGCAGCTTACGTCGACTAGCGGGAGTGGGGTCAGATACGCAGTATTTT. Protein sequence: CASSLRRLAGVGSDTQYF. Looking up the rest from reference TRBV7-8 and TRBJ2-3 gives the full variable domain: GAGVSQSPRYKVAKRGQDVALRCDPISGHVSLFWYQQALGQGPEFLTYFQNEAQLDKSGLPSDRFFAERPEGSVSTLKIQRTQQEDSAVYLCASSLRRLAGVGSDTQYFGPGTRLTVL.